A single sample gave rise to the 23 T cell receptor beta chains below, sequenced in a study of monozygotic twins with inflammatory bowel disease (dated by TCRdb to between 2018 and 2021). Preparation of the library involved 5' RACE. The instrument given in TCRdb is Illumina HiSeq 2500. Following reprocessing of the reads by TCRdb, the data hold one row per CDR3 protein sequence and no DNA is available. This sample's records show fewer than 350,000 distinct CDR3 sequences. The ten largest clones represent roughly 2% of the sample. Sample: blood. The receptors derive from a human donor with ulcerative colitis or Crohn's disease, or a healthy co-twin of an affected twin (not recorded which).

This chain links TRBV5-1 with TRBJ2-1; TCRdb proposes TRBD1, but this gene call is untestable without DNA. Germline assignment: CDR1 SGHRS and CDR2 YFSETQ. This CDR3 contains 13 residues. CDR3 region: CASSPRTGDEQFF.

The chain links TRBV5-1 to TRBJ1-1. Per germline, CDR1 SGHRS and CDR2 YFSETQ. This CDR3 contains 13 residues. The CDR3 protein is CASSLVTNSEAFF.

CDR3 sequence: CAIAGGQETQYF. The genes are TRBV10-3 and TRBJ2-5; as DNA is missing, the TRBD2 call by TCRdb cannot be tested. The CDR3 is made up of 12 amino acids. Germline values: CDR1 ENHRY, CDR2 SYGVKD.

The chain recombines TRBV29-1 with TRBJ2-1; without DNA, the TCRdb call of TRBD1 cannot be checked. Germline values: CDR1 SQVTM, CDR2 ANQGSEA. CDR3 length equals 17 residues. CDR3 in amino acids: CSVRQGFFGVDYNEQFF.

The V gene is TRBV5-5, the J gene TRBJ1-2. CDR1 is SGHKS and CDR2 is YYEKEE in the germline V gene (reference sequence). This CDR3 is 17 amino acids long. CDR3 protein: CASSPTDGSSRAYGYTF.

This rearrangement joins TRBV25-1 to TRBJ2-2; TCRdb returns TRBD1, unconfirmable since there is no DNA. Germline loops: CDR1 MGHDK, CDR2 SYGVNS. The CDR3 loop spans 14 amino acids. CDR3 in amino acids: CASSDTGGTGELFF.

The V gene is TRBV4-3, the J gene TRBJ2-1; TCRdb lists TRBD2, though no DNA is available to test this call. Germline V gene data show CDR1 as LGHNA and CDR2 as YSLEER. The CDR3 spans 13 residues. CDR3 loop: CASSQMAGNEQFF.

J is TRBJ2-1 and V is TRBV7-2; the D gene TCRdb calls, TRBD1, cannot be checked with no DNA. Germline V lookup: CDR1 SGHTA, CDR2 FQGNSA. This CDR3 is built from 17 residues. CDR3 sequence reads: CASSARGGTGSVGEQFF.

CDR3 protein: CASNREFGNTIYF. The rearrangement links TRBV9 to TRBJ1-3; checking the TCRdb D call of TRBD1 is not possible without DNA. Germline V gene data show CDR1 as SGDLS and CDR2 as YYNGEE. The CDR3 runs to 13 residues. Combining the CDR3 with reference TRBV9 and TRBJ1-3 gives the whole variable domain DSGVTQTPKHLITATGQRVTLRCSPRSGDLSVYWYQQSLDQGLQFLIQYYNGEERAKGNILERFSAQQFPDLHSELNLSSLELGDSALYFCASNREFGNTIYFGEGSWLTVV.

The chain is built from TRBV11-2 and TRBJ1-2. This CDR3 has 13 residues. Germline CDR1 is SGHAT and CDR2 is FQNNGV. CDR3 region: CASSLDQRFGYTF.

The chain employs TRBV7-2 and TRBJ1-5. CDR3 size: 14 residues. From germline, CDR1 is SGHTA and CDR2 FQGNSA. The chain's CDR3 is CASSLETGVQPQHF.

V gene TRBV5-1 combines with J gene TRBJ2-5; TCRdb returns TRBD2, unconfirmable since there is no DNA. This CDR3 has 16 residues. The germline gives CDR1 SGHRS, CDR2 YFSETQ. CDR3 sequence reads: CASSLGGGLAGETQYF. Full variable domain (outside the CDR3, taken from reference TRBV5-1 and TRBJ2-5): KAGVTQTPRYLIKTRGQQVTLSCSPISGHRSVSWYQQTPGQGLQFLFEYFSETQRNKGNFPGRFSGRQFSNSRSEMNVSTLELGDSALYLCASSLGGGLAGETQYFGPGTRLLVL.

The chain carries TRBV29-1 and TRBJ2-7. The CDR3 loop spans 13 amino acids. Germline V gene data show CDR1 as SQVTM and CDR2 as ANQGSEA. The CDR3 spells CSVEDQPTYEQYF.

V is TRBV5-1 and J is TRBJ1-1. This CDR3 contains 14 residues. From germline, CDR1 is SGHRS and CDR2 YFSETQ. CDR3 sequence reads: CASSVSGENTEAFF.

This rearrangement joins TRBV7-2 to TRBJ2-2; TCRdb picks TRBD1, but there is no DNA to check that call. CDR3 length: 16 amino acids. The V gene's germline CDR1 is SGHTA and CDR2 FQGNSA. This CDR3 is CASSPHPFGRTGELFF.

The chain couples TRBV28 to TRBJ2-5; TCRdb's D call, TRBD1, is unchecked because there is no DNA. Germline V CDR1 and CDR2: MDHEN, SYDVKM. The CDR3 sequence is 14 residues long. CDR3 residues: CASSPTDRAVAQYF.

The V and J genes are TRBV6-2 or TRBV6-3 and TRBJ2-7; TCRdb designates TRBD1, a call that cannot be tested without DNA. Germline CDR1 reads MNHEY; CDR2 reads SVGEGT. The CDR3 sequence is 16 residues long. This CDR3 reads CASSPRPGTALREQYF.

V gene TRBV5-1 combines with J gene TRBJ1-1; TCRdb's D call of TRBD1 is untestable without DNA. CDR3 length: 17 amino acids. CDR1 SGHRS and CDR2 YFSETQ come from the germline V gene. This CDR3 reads CASSFRDRVDLGTEAFF.

The CDR3 spells CASSANSAGKNIQYF. The V and J genes are TRBV4-2 and TRBJ2-4. Per germline, CDR1 LGHNA and CDR2 YNFKEQ. This CDR3 has 15 amino acids.

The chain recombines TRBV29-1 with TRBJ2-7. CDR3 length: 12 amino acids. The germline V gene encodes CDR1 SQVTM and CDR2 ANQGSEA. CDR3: CSASVKSYEQYF.

CDR3 loop: CASSETKETQYF. The V and J genes are TRBV6-1 and TRBJ2-5. The V gene's germline CDR1 is MNHNS and CDR2 SASEGT. This CDR3 has 12 residues.

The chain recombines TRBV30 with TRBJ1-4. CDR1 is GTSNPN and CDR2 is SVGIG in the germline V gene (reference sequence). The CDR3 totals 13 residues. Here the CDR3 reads CAWSPGFNEKLFF. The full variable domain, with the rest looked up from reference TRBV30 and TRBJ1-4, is SQTIHQWPATLVQPVGSPLSLECTVEGTSNPNLYWYRQAAGRGLQLLFYSVGIGQISSEVPQNLSASRPQDRQFILSSKKLLLSDSGFYLCAWSPGFNEKLFFGSGTQLSVL.

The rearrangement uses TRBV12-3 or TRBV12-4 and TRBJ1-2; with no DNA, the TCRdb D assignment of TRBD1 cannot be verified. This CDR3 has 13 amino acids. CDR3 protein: CASRGTSGDGYTF.